The T cell receptor beta chain described here comes from a study of human T cells and chemical hapten exposure. Overall study: Affected patients, primarily female, had alopecia areata, totalis or universalis. Findings of the study overall: Controls formed significantly fewer large CDR3 similarity clusters than expanded TCRs did.

The library labeled individual cDNA molecules by adding unique molecular identifiers to them. Via MiXCR, TCRdb re-called the RACE reads, giving one row per CDR3 protein. The sample contains just over 350,000 distinct CDR3 sequences, about 6% of which appear only once. The time point: patch test 2, 6 weeks after DPC sensitization. Indicated treatment: therapeutic diphenylcyclopropenone sensitization with weekly scalp DPC. This clonotype was seen at least ten times. Its antigen remains unknown. Germline CDR1 reads MDHEN; CDR2 reads SYDVKM. This CDR3 comprises 17 residues. V dropped 4 bases and J dropped 1; count of bases not matched to a gene: 11.

The chain carries TRBV28 and TRBJ2-5, with 8 bases identical to TRBD2. This specimen was whole blood, taken in connection with sensitization to the hapten diphenylcyclopropenone (DPC). The receptor was derived from a woman between 18 and 29 years old with alopecia areata. Some clones in this sample may be carry-over from other donors' samples. CDR3 region: CASSSPSKAGVQETQYF. CDR3 sequence (DNA): TGTGCCAGCAGTTCCCCAAGTAAAGCGGGGGTCCAAGAGACCCAGTACTTC.